This T cell receptor beta chain appears in the sequencing data of a study of blood T cell repertoires in COVID-19. Clones were read by immunoSEQ multiplex PCR, and TCRdb kept only the in-frame ones, dropping some. This sample has more than 45,000 clones, with approximately 89% found just once. Germline-derived CDR1 and CDR2 are SGHRS and YFSETQ. V was clipped by 2 bases and J by 0 bases, with 8 bases between them. The CDR3 is 15 residues long. The receptor's source is a man between 60 and 70 years old with active or convalescent COVID-19. The specimen was peripheral blood. The genes are TRBV5-1 and TRBJ1-4, with D perhaps TRBD1 (5 bases). CDR3 loop: CASSLQVATNEKLFF. Written as DNA, the CDR3 is TGCGCCAGCAGCTTACAGGTTGCAACTAATGAAAAACTGTTTTTT.